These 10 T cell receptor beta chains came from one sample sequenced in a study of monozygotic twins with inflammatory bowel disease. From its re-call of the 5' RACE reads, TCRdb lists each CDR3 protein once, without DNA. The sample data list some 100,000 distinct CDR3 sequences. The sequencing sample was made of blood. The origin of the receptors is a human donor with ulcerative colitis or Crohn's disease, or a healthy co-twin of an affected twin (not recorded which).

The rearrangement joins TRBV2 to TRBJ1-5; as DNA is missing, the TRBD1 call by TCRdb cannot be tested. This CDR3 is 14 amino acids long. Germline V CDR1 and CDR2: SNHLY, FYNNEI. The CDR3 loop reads CASSELGRGQPQHF. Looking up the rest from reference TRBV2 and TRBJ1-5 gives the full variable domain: EPEVTQTPSHQVTQMGQEVILRCVPISNHLYFYWYRQILGQKVEFLVSFYNNEISEKSEIFDDQFSVERPDGSNFTLKIRSTKLEDSAMYFCASSELGRGQPQHFGDGTRLSIL.

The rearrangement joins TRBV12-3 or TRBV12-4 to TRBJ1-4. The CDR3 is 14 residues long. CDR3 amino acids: CASSSSASNEKLFF.

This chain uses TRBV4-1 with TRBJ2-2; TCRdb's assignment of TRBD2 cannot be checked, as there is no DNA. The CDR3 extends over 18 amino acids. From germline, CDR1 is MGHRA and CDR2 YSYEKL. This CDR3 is CASSPREGRDRVTGELFF.

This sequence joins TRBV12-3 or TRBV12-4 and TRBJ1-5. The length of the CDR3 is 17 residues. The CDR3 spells CASNLIVGRLKNQPQHF.

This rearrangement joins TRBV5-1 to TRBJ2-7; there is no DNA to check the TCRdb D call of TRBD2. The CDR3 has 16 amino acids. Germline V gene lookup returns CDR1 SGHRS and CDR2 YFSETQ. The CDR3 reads CASSPGTSVKFYEQYF.

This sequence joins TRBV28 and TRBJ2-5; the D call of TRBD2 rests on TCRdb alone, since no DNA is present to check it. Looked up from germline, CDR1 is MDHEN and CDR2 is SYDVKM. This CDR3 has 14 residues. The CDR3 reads CASSFQGLQETQYF.

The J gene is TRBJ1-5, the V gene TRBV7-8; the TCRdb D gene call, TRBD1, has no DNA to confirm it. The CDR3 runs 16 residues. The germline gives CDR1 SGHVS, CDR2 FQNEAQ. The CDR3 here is CASSKSRQGADQPQHF.

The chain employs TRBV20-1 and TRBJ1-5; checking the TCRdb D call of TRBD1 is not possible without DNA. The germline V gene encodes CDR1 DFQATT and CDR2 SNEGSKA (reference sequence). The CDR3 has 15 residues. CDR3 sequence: CSASYQGSYNQPQHF.

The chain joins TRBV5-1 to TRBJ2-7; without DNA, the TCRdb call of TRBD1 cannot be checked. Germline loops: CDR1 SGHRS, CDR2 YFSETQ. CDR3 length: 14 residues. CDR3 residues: CASSADRADYEQYF.

This CDR3 is CASSMDGWGTEAFF. V is TRBV6-4 and J is TRBJ1-1; TCRdb gives TRBD1 as the D gene, but with no DNA this cannot be confirmed. Germline values: CDR1 MRHNA, CDR2 SNTAGT. The CDR3 extends over 14 amino acids.